This record concerns one T cell receptor (beta chain) sequence. These data originate in a study of blood T cell repertoires in COVID-19. Clones were read by immunoSEQ multiplex PCR, and TCRdb kept only the in-frame ones, dropping some. Of some 130,000 clones detected, about 91% appear once; the ten largest clones hold around 10%. Germline-derived CDR1 and CDR2 are SGDLS and YYNGEE. V shed 4 bases and J 0 bases; nucleotides not matched to a gene: 11. This CDR3 contains 18 residues. The TCR was taken from a man in his fifties with acute or convalescent COVID-19. Sequenced material: peripheral blood. This chain connects TRBV9 to TRBJ2-2; 8 nucleotides match TRBD2. The CDR3 protein is CASSPPDGLAANTGELFF. CDR3 sequence (DNA): TGTGCCAGCAGCCCCCCCGACGGACTAGCCGCGAACACCGGGGAGCTGTTTTTT.